The subject of this entry is one T cell receptor (beta chain). Some clones are missing from TCRdb's copy, which holds only in-frame ones; the method was immunoSEQ multiplex PCR. Of under 1,100,000 clones in the sample, about 84% were seen once. The data originate from a study of shared clonotypes between healthy human individuals. This CDR3 is 15 amino acids long. V lost 3 bases and J lost 10; bases outside the gene matches: 11. The germline gives CDR1 SGHNT, CDR2 YYREEE (reference sequence). Sequencing input: memory CD4+ T cells from PBMCs. The subset was: CD45RA-negative fraction. The clonotype was recovered from a man in his late teens or twenties in good health. Some clones in this sample may be carry-over from other donors' samples. The V and J genes are TRBV5-4 and TRBJ2-1; the match to TRBD2 covers 9 bases. CDR3 sequence reads: CASSSGLAILGEQFF. CDR3 nucleotide sequence: TGTGCCAGCAGCTCCGGACTAGCGATCCTAGGGGAGCAGTTCTTC.